This T cell receptor (beta chain) was sequenced during a study of response to subunit inactivated influenza vaccine. MiXCR, applied by TCRdb to the RT-PCR reads, yields one record per CDR3 protein. The table has about 540,000 distinct CDR3 sequences, roughly 25% seen once. Germline CDR1 ENHRY, CDR2 SYGVKD. The CDR3 covers 14 residues. V was trimmed by 3 bases and J by 4 bases, leaving 10 bases between them. This same sample was also part of a study on T cells expressing NK-cell markers. That report notes: Generation of TCR beta cDNA was performed by 5'RACE template switching incorporating UMIs. Sorted T-cell subsets CD3+CD56+NKG2C+, CD3+CD56+NKG2C- and CD3+CD56-NKG2C+ were TCR beta-sequenced.

The TCR sequence derives from a man aged 50-59 years who received an inactivated influenza vaccine. The specimen was CD4+ T cells sorted from PBMCs, collected 11 to 12 days after vaccination. The rearrangement joins TRBV10-3 to TRBJ1-5; maybe TRBD1 (5 bases). The CDR3: CAISEEDTNQPQHF. The CDR3 DNA sequence: TGTGCCATCAGTGAAGAGGACACAAATCAGCCCCAGCATTTT.